This T cell receptor (beta chain) emerged from a study of blood T cells in healthy people across ages. Study-level results: Unknown donor CMV status possibly confounded expanded clonotype changes.

A word on this clonotype: Antigen unknown.

V was pared by 5 bases and J by 8 bases, with 16 bases between. CDR3 length: 14 residues. Germline CDR1 is SEHNR and CDR2 is FQNEAQ (reference sequence). The use of a sample-barcoded 5' primer and a J-beta primer mix characterized a second PCR of roughly 6 to 11 cycles. TCRdb reprocessed the 5' RACE reads with MiXCR, giving one entry per CDR3 protein. Among approximately 1.5 million distinct CDR3 sequences listed, 34% were seen once. This receptor was identified in a woman between 25 and 40 years old in good health. The rearrangement uses TRBV7-9 and TRBJ2-1; D perhaps matches TRBD2 (7 bases). Sequencing input: blood. The CDR3 DNA reads TGTGCCAGCAGCCTTGCTACAGGGAGGGATGAGCAGTTCTTC. This sequence encodes CASSLATGRDEQFF.